Listed here are 16 T cell receptor beta chains from one sample, sequenced in a study of blood T cell repertoires in COVID-19. Libraries were prepared by immunoSEQ multiplex PCR; TCRdb keeps only in-frame clonotypes and omits some of them. Of about 40,000 clones listed, 85% to 90% are singletons. The sequenced sample consisted of peripheral blood. Source of these receptors: a man aged 45-60 years in a cohort sampled during active COVID-19.

The gene calls are TRBV7-2 and TRBJ2-2; D unclear. The V gene's germline CDR1 is SGHTA and CDR2 FQGNSA. The CDR3 totals 14 residues. Trimming pared 1 base from V and 6 bases from J, leaving 9 bases between. The CDR3 DNA follows: TGTGCCAGCAGCTTAGGCCAGATCTCCGGGGAGCTGTTTTTT. Protein product: CASSLGQISGELFF.

The V call is TRBV6-5, the J call TRBJ1-2; perhaps TRBD1 as D (6 bases). Trimming stripped 6 bases from V and 8 bases from J, with 13 bases between. Germline CDR1 reads MNHEY; CDR2 reads SVGAGI. This CDR3 comprises 12 residues. CDR3 DNA sequence: TGTGCCAGCAGCCCAGGGGCGAAGGGCTACACCTTC. Translation: CASSPGAKGYTF.

The chain employs TRBV5-4 and TRBJ2-7, with TRBD1 matching over 9 bases. CDR3 length equals 15 residues. With 2 bases clipped from V and 1 base from J, the junction kept 4 bases outside the gene matches. Germline V gene lookup returns CDR1 SGHNT and CDR2 YYREEE (reference sequence). The CDR3: CASSFEGTGSYEQYF. The CDR3 region has the DNA TGTGCCAGCAGCTTCGAAGGGACAGGGTCCTACGAGCAGTACTTC.

The chain recombines TRBV6-5 with TRBJ2-3; maybe TRBD2 (5 bases). The germline V gene encodes CDR1 MNHEY and CDR2 SVGAGI. The V end lost 0 bases, the J end lost 2 bases, and 12 bases lay between the germline ends. The CDR3 extends over 16 amino acids. CDR3: CASSYSASPITDTQYF. In nucleotides, the CDR3 is TGTGCCAGCAGTTACTCGGCTAGCCCCATCACAGATACGCAGTATTTT.

V gene TRBV19 combines with J gene TRBJ1-2, with a tentative D call TRBD1 (5 bases). V gave up 7 bases and J gave up 4 bases, with 13 bases separating them. Germline CDR1 reads LNHDA; CDR2 reads SQIVND (reference sequence). The CDR3 consists of 13 residues. CDR3: CASNTGGGYGYTF. In nucleotides, the CDR3 is TGTGCCAGTAACACCGGGGGAGGCTATGGCTACACCTTC.

This clone has only a few counts. CDR3 bases: TGTGCCACTCAAGGACAGGGAGACACAGATACGCAGTATTTT. Protein sequence: CATQGQGDTDTQYF. The chain has TRBV24-1 and TRBJ2-3, with 8 bases aligning to TRBD1. The CDR3 is 14 residues long. CDR1 and CDR2 from the germline V gene are KGHDR and SFDVKD. V was pared by 10 bases and J by 2 bases, with 7 bases of the junction left unmatched.

CDR3 loop: CASSATAAGGSTDTQYF. The DNA for the CDR3 is TGTGCCAGCAGTGCTACAGCGGCGGGAGGTAGCACAGATACGCAGTATTTT. The V and J genes are TRBV6-4 and TRBJ2-3; 8 nucleotides match TRBD2. The germline V gene encodes CDR1 MRHNA and CDR2 SNTAGT. The CDR3 is 17 amino acids. Germline trimming cut 4 bases from V and 0 bases from J; bases unmatched to any gene: 9.

The rearrangement links TRBV5-6 to TRBJ1-2; TRBD1 agrees at 9 bases. Germline CDR1 is SGHDT and CDR2 is YYEEEE. The CDR3 loop spans 15 amino acids. V lost 5 bases to trimming and J lost 4 bases; unmatched junction nucleotides: 9. CDR3 nucleotide sequence: TGTGCCAGCAGGGGAACAGGGGGCAACCTCTATGGCTACACCTTC. It is translated as CASRGTGGNLYGYTF.

The chain couples TRBV5-1 to TRBJ2-1, with TRBD2 identical over 8 bases. Germline V gene lookup returns CDR1 SGHRS and CDR2 YFSETQ. V was clipped by 4 bases and J by 7 bases; unmatched bases: 10. This CDR3 is built from 15 residues. CDR3 in DNA: TGCGCCAGCAGCACGGCCGGGGGGGCGTCGAATGAGCAGTTCTTC. Protein: CASSTAGGASNEQFF.

The count of this clone is one. The chain employs TRBV4-1 and TRBJ2-5, with 8 nucleotides matching TRBD2. Germline assignment: CDR1 MGHRA and CDR2 YSYEKL. The CDR3 is 15 residues long. J lost 5 bases, V lost 2 bases, and 7 bases had no gene match. The CDR3 DNA reads as TGCGCCAGCAGCCAATCAGCGGGAGACGCGGAGACCCAGTACTTC. This translates into CASSQSAGDAETQYF.

The chain is built from TRBV7-8 and TRBJ1-2; TRBD1 matches 9 bases. Germline V lookup: CDR1 SGHVS, CDR2 FQNEAQ. The CDR3 covers 17 residues. V dropped 0 bases and J dropped 1; count of bases not matched to a gene: 6. CDR3 sequence reads: CASSLANTGGGNYGYTF. The CDR3 coding sequence is TGTGCCAGCAGCTTAGCAAATACAGGGGGCGGTAACTATGGCTACACCTTC.

The chain recombines TRBV7-9 with TRBJ2-1; D ambiguous. The germline CDR1 and CDR2 sequences are SEHNR and FQNEAQ (reference sequence). V shed 5 bases and J shed 0 bases, with 11 bases lying between them. The CDR3 has 15 residues. CDR3 residues: CASSPYPSSYNEQFF. The CDR3 DNA follows: TGTGCCAGCAGCCCCTACCCGAGCTCCTACAATGAGCAGTTCTTC. Full variable domain (rest looked up from reference TRBV7-9 and TRBJ2-1): DTGVSQNPRHKITKRGQNVTFRCDPISEHNRLYWYRQTLGQGPEFLTYFQNEAQLEKSRLLSDRFSAERPKGSFSTLEIQRTEQGDSAMYLCASSPYPSSYNEQFFGPGTRLTVL.

Here the CDR3 reads CASSLAAGVHEQFF. The CDR3 nucleotides are TGTGCCAGCAGCTTAGCAGCGGGAGTTCATGAGCAGTTCTTC. The chain combines TRBV11-2 with TRBJ2-1, with TRBD2 matching 8 bases. J was trimmed by 8 bases and V by 1 base; bases with no gene match: 4. This CDR3 contains 14 residues. The V gene's germline CDR1 is SGHAT and CDR2 FQNNGV.

The chain carries TRBV3-1 (or the pseudogene TRBV3-2) and TRBJ2-7; the D gene is possibly TRBD1 (6 bases). This CDR3 has 14 amino acids. Germline CDR1 and CDR2: LGHDT and YNNKEL (reference sequence). V dropped 3 bases and J dropped 2 bases, with 11 bases sitting between them. CDR3 loop: CASSHSDRTYEQYV. In DNA, the CDR3 is TGTGCCAGCAGCCACTCGGACAGAACCTACGAGCAGTACGTC.

This clone was recorded only once. The gene calls are TRBV30 and TRBJ1-1; no reliable D call. The CDR3 spans 12 residues. Trimming removed 1 base at V and 1 base at J, with 4 bases between. Germline CDR1 is GTSNPN and CDR2 is SVGIG (reference sequence). The CDR3 region has the DNA TGTGCCTGGAGTGGCGGGAACACTGAAGCTTTCTTT. It translates to CAWSGGNTEAFF.

The sample holds a few counts of this clone. This chain links TRBV14 with TRBJ2-7; 7 nucleotides match TRBD1. The CDR3 loop spans 14 amino acids. J was trimmed by 0 bases and V by 4 bases; bases with no gene match: 3. The germline V gene has CDR1 SGHDN and CDR2 FVKESK. CDR3 sequence reads: CASSLTGTSYEQYF. CDR3 DNA: TGTGCCAGCAGCCTGACAGGGACCTCCTACGAGCAGTACTTC.